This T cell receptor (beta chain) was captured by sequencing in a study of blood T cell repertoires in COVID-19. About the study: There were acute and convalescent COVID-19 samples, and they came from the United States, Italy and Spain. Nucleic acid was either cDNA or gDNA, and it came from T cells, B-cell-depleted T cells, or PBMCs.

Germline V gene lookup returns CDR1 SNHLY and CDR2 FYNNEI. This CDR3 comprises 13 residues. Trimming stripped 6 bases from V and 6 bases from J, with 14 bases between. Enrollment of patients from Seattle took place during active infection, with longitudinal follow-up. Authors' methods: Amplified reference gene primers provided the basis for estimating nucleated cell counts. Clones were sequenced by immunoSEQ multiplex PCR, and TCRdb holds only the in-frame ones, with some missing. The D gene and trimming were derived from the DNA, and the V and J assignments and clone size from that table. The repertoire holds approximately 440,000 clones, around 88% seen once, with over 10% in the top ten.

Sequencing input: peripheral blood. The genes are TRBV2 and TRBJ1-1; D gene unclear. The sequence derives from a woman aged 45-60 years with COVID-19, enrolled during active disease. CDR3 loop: CASRVSGVPEAFF. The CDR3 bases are TGTGCCAGCAGGGTTAGCGGGGTTCCTGAAGCTTTCTTT.